This paragraph covers one T cell receptor (beta chain) sequence. This entry comes from a study of blood T cell repertoires in COVID-19. Background on the study: Whether acute or convalescent, the COVID-19 samples came from the United States, Italy and Spain.

From germline, CDR1 is LGHDT and CDR2 YNNKEL (reference sequence). V shed 2 bases and J shed 0 bases, with 10 bases lying between them. The CDR3 sequence is 15 residues long. Libraries were prepared by immunoSEQ multiplex PCR; TCRdb keeps only in-frame clonotypes and omits some of them. This sample carries some 100,000 clones, 88% of them seen once, and the ten largest clones take approximately 4.8%. The chain employs TRBV3-1 (or the pseudogene TRBV3-2) and TRBJ1-2; maybe TRBD1 (6 bases). The receptor comes from a woman of 80 years or more with active COVID-19. Sequencing used peripheral blood. The CDR3 nucleotides read TGTGCCAGCAGCCAACCCGGGACATCTAACTATGGCTACACCTTC. This codes for CASSQPGTSNYGYTF.